This T cell receptor (beta chain) comes out of a study of T-cell reconstitution after alpha-beta-depleted transplantation in children. General observations from the study: Diversity and T-cell counts at one year after transplant derived mostly from new T cells. Surviving recipient T cells and thymic progenitors produced the high day-60 TCRbeta diversity seen in some patients.

CDR3 length equals 14 residues. Germline V gene data show CDR1 as SSHAT and CDR2 as FNYEAQ (reference sequence). V was shortened by 5 bases and J by 5 bases, with 13 bases between the two germline ends. This clonotype showed up many times. The antigen is undetermined. The authors prepared the TCRbeta library with unique molecular identifiers. TCRdb fed the PCR reads into MiXCR, producing one record per CDR3 protein. The sample contains 670,000 or so distinct CDR3 sequences, 13% of which appear only once. This receptor was obtained from a girl under 10 years old with congenital amegakaryocytic thrombocytopenia, due to receive a stem cell transplant. This specimen consisted of PBMCs, obtained before TCRalphabeta/CD19-depleted stem cell transplant. The V call is TRBV7-7, the J call TRBJ2-1; TRBD1 might be the D (5 bases). DNA of the CDR3: TGTGCCAGCAGCCCGGTAGGGGATGACAATGAGCAGTTCTTC. Translating it yields CASSPVGDDNEQFF. Drawing the rest from reference TRBV7-7 and TRBJ2-1, the complete variable domain is GAGVSQSPRYKVTKRGQDVTLRCDPISSHATLYWYQQALGQGPEFLTYFNYEAQPDKSGLPSDRFSAERPEGSISTLTIQRTEQRDSAMYRCASSPVGDDNEQFFGPGTRLTVL.